These T cell receptor beta chains were read from a single sample in a study of cytomegalovirus exposure and HLA in healthy donors. Sequencing was performed with immunoSEQ multiplex PCR; in TCRdb, only in-frame clones are kept and a portion is missing. The sample includes 95,000 to 120,000 clones, around 95% of them seen just once. The specimen sequenced was PBMCs. Receptor source: a woman in her late teens or twenties in good health and CMV-seronegative. CDR3s include the opening cysteine and the closing phenylalanine or tryptophan. Fields, in order: D gene, clone size, J gene, V gene, CDR3 DNA, CDR3 protein. A D gene is named only where the DNA matches it firmly. A clone size is listed for some rows: how often the clone was seen (once, few, many), or a class if it is expanded.

D gene: TRBD1; clone size: NA; J gene: TRBJ1-2; V gene: TRBV28; CDR3 DNA: TGTGCCAGCTCACAGGGGCTCTTAGGCGGGGGCTACACCTTC; CDR3 protein: CASSQGLLGGGYTF
D gene: TRBD2; clone size: few; J gene: TRBJ2-7; V gene: TRBV2; CDR3 DNA: TGTGCCAGCTATCCCAACGGGGCTAGCGGGCCCCAATTGGGGCAGTACTTC; CDR3 protein: CASYPNGASGPQLGQYF
D gene: NA; clone size: NA; J gene: TRBJ2-7; V gene: TRBV7-8; CDR3 DNA: TGTGCCAGCAGCCCCGTGGGCAGTTACGAGCAGTACTTC; CDR3 protein: CASSPVGSYEQYF
D gene: NA; clone size: NA; J gene: TRBJ2-1; V gene: TRBV5-6; CDR3 DNA: TGTGCCAGCAGTCCGGCCAGGGTTCTTTACAATGAGCAGTTCTTC; CDR3 protein: CASSPARVLYNEQFF
D gene: TRBD1; clone size: NA; J gene: TRBJ2-7; V gene: TRBV27; CDR3 DNA: TGTGCCAGCAGTTTTTCACCACAGGGGTTCTACGAGCAGTACTTC; CDR3 protein: CASSFSPQGFYEQYF
D gene: NA; clone size: NA; J gene: TRBJ2-1; V gene: TRBV6-1; CDR3 DNA: TGTGCCAGCAACTCGGGGTACTCCTACAATGAGCAGTTCTTC; CDR3 protein: CASNSGYSYNEQFF
D gene: NA; clone size: NA; J gene: TRBJ1-2; V gene: TRBV7-9; CDR3 DNA: TGTGCCAGCAGCCCTCCAAACGGAGATGGCTACACCTTC; CDR3 protein: CASSPPNGDGYTF
D gene: TRBD1; clone size: once; J gene: TRBJ1-1; V gene: TRBV5-1; CDR3 DNA: TGCGCCAGCAGCTCGGGACAGGGGCATGAAGCTTTCTTT; CDR3 protein: CASSSGQGHEAFF
D gene: NA; clone size: NA; J gene: TRBJ1-1; V gene: TRBV2; CDR3 DNA: TGTGCCAGCAAGGACACCACGAAGGAAGCTTTCTTT; CDR3 protein: CASKDTTKEAFF
D gene: NA; clone size: NA; J gene: TRBJ2-2; V gene: TRBV19; CDR3 DNA: TGTGCCAGTAGTATAGCCGTTTTCCTGAACACCGGGGAGCTGTTTTTT; CDR3 protein: CASSIAVFLNTGELFF
D gene: TRBD2; clone size: NA; J gene: TRBJ2-1; V gene: TRBV4-2; CDR3 DNA: TGTGCCAGCAGCCAAGAGGCTAGCGGGGCCCACAATGAGCAGTTCTTC; CDR3 protein: CASSQEASGAHNEQFF
D gene: NA; clone size: NA; J gene: TRBJ1-1; V gene: TRBV14; CDR3 DNA: TGTGCCAGCAGCCTCCAGGGGCATAACACTGAAGCTTTCTTT; CDR3 protein: CASSLQGHNTEAFF
D gene: NA; clone size: NA; J gene: TRBJ2-3; V gene: TRBV7-3; CDR3 DNA: TGTGCCAGCAGCTTAGACGGCAGGGGACCAGATACGCAGTATTTT; CDR3 protein: CASSLDGRGPDTQYF
D gene: TRBD2; clone size: NA; J gene: TRBJ2-1; V gene: TRBV11-3; CDR3 DNA: TGTGCCAGCAGCTTCTCCGGGACGGGGGGCAATGAGCAGTTCTTC; CDR3 protein: CASSFSGTGGNEQFF
D gene: TRBD2; clone size: NA; J gene: TRBJ2-1; V gene: TRBV2; CDR3 DNA: TGTGCCTGGACTGGACTAGCGGGGGATGAGCAGTTCTTC; CDR3 protein: CAWTGLAGDEQFF
D gene: TRBD1; clone size: NA; J gene: TRBJ2-5; V gene: TRBV7-2; CDR3 DNA: TGTGCCAGCAGCGCAGGGGGAATAAGGGAGACCCAGTACTTC; CDR3 protein: CASSAGGIRETQYF
D gene: NA; clone size: NA; J gene: TRBJ2-7; V gene: TRBV30; CDR3 DNA: TGTGCCTGGAGAGGCCCAGGGGATATCTTTGGGCAGTACTTC; CDR3 protein: CAWRGPGDIFGQYF
D gene: TRBD2; clone size: NA; J gene: TRBJ2-3; V gene: TRBV4-3; CDR3 DNA: TGCGCCAGCAGCCAAGATCACCTAGCGGGGGGCACAGATACGCAGTATTTT; CDR3 protein: CASSQDHLAGGTDTQYF
D gene: NA; clone size: NA; J gene: TRBJ1-1; V gene: TRBV6-6; CDR3 DNA: TGTGCCAGCAGTCCATTGAACACTGAAGCTTTCTTT; CDR3 protein: CASSPLNTEAFF
D gene: TRBD1; clone size: NA; J gene: TRBJ1-1; V gene: TRBV7-2; CDR3 DNA: TGTGCCAGCAGCTTAAGAGGACAGGGGGCGGGTGAAGCTTTCTTT; CDR3 protein: CASSLRGQGAGEAFF
D gene: TRBD1; clone size: NA; J gene: TRBJ1-6; V gene: TRBV28; CDR3 DNA: TGTGCCAGCAGTTCTCTAGGGACAGTAATATCCGACAGTGGATCACCCCTCCACTTT; CDR3 protein: CASSSLGTVISDSGSPLHF
D gene: NA; clone size: NA; J gene: TRBJ1-1; V gene: TRBV13; CDR3 DNA: TGTGCCAGCAGCCAGGGGAACACTGAAGCTTTCTTT; CDR3 protein: CASSQGNTEAFF
D gene: NA; clone size: NA; J gene: TRBJ1-1; V gene: TRBV12-5; CDR3 DNA: TGTGCTAGTGGCTCTCAGGGTATCGGCACTGAAGCTTTCTTT; CDR3 protein: CASGSQGIGTEAFF
D gene: TRBD2; clone size: NA; J gene: TRBJ2-4; V gene: TRBV18; CDR3 DNA: TGTGCCAGCTCACCACCGGGGGGGGTCCAAAACATTCAGTACTTC; CDR3 protein: CASSPPGGVQNIQYF
D gene: TRBD1; clone size: NA; J gene: TRBJ1-5; V gene: TRBV28; CDR3 DNA: TGTGCCAGCAGTTTAACAAGACAGGGAAACTACAATCAGCCCCAGCATTTT; CDR3 protein: CASSLTRQGNYNQPQHF
D gene: TRBD2; clone size: NA; J gene: TRBJ2-7; V gene: TRBV5-1; CDR3 DNA: TGCGCCAGCAGCTTATCAGCCCTTCGGGGGGTGGGGGAGCAGTACTTC; CDR3 protein: CASSLSALRGVGEQYF
D gene: TRBD2; clone size: NA; J gene: TRBJ2-1; V gene: TRBV6-4; CDR3 DNA: TGTGCCAGCAGTGGACTAGCGGGGGCGACCAATGAGCAGTTCTTC; CDR3 protein: CASSGLAGATNEQFF
D gene: NA; clone size: NA; J gene: TRBJ2-7; V gene: TRBV19; CDR3 DNA: TGTGCCAGTAGTATAGATCTGTGGGCGCGTTTGTCCGAGCAGTACTTC; CDR3 protein: CASSIDLWARLSEQYF
D gene: TRBD1; clone size: NA; J gene: TRBJ1-2; V gene: TRBV30; CDR3 DNA: TGTGCCTGGAGTGTAAGGGGACAGGGCCGAAACTATGGCTACACCTTC; CDR3 protein: CAWSVRGQGRNYGYTF
D gene: TRBD1; clone size: NA; J gene: TRBJ1-2; V gene: TRBV19; CDR3 DNA: TGTGCCAGTAGTAATTTCGGACAGGTACTCCTTGGCTACACCTTC; CDR3 protein: CASSNFGQVLLGYTF
D gene: NA; clone size: NA; J gene: TRBJ1-2; V gene: TRBV28; CDR3 DNA: TGTGCCAGCAGTTTAACCGGGAACTATGGCTACACCTTC; CDR3 protein: CASSLTGNYGYTF
D gene: NA; clone size: NA; J gene: TRBJ1-5; V gene: TRBV4-1; CDR3 DNA: TGCGCCAGCAGCCAAGAACACAGGGTAGATAGCAATCAGCCCCAGCATTTT; CDR3 protein: CASSQEHRVDSNQPQHF
D gene: TRBD1; clone size: NA; J gene: TRBJ1-2; V gene: TRBV27; CDR3 DNA: TGTGCCAGCAGTTCACCGGGACAGATTAAGAATGGCTACACCTTC; CDR3 protein: CASSSPGQIKNGYTF
D gene: NA; clone size: NA; J gene: TRBJ2-7; V gene: TRBV6-1; CDR3 DNA: TGTGCCAGCAGTGAACCGCTCGACAGGAGTCCGTACGAGCAGTACTTC; CDR3 protein: CASSEPLDRSPYEQYF
D gene: TRBD1; clone size: NA; J gene: TRBJ1-2; V gene: TRBV19; CDR3 DNA: TGTGCCAGTAGTAGTATGGGCCGGACAGGGGCGACCTATGGCTACACCTTC; CDR3 protein: CASSSMGRTGATYGYTF
D gene: TRBD1; clone size: NA; J gene: TRBJ1-5; V gene: TRBV19; CDR3 DNA: TGTGCCAGTAAAAAGGTAGTGTCAGGGGGCCAGCCCCAGCATTTT; CDR3 protein: CASKKVVSGGQPQHF
D gene: TRBD2; clone size: NA; J gene: TRBJ2-3; V gene: TRBV11-3; CDR3 DNA: TGTGCCAGCAGCAGGGGACTAGCGGGTAACACAGATACGCAGTATTTT; CDR3 protein: CASSRGLAGNTDTQYF
D gene: NA; clone size: NA; J gene: TRBJ2-1; V gene: TRBV9; CDR3 DNA: TGTGCCAGCAGCGTAGGTAGCAGCTCTTCCTACAATGAGCAGTTCTTC; CDR3 protein: CASSVGSSSSYNEQFF
D gene: TRBD1; clone size: NA; J gene: TRBJ1-6; V gene: TRBV18; CDR3 DNA: TGTGCCAGCTCAGCAGGGGACAGCCTTAATTCACCCCTCCACTTT; CDR3 protein: CASSAGDSLNSPLHF
D gene: NA; clone size: NA; J gene: TRBJ1-2; V gene: TRBV5-1; CDR3 DNA: TGCGCCAGCAGCTTGGGTCTGGGGAGCCAAATCGCTAACTATGGCTACACCTTC; CDR3 protein: CASSLGLGSQIANYGYTF
D gene: NA; clone size: NA; J gene: TRBJ1-4; V gene: TRBV25-1; CDR3 DNA: TGTGCCAGCAGTGAATCCGACAGGATCTTACTCACTAATGAAAAACTGTTTTTT; CDR3 protein: CASSESDRILLTNEKLFF
D gene: TRBD1; clone size: NA; J gene: TRBJ1-5; V gene: TRBV15; CDR3 DNA: TGTGCCACCAGCAGAACGTCGACAGGGATCTATAGCAATCAGCCCCAGCATTTT; CDR3 protein: CATSRTSTGIYSNQPQHF
D gene: TRBD2; clone size: NA; J gene: TRBJ2-2; V gene: TRBV5-1; CDR3 DNA: TGCGCCAGCAGCCCGGGACTAGCGGGGGGGCCGGACACCGGGGAGCTGTTTTTT; CDR3 protein: CASSPGLAGGPDTGELFF
D gene: NA; clone size: NA; J gene: TRBJ1-1; V gene: TRBV5-4; CDR3 DNA: TGTGCCAGTTCAATTGGCTTGTCCAACACTGAAGCTTTCTTT; CDR3 protein: CASSIGLSNTEAFF
D gene: TRBD1; clone size: NA; J gene: TRBJ1-1; V gene: TRBV29-1; CDR3 DNA: TGCAGCGCCACATCAGGGGGCACTGAAGCTTTCTTT; CDR3 protein: CSATSGGTEAFF
D gene: NA; clone size: NA; J gene: TRBJ2-5; V gene: TRBV6-5; CDR3 DNA: TGTGCCAGCAGTTACGCTACAGGCTCCCAGTACTTC; CDR3 protein: CASSYATGSQYF
D gene: TRBD2; clone size: NA; J gene: TRBJ2-1; V gene: TRBV29-1; CDR3 DNA: TGCAGCGTTCAGTCTGGACTAGCGGGGGGCAATGAGCAGTTCTTC; CDR3 protein: CSVQSGLAGGNEQFF